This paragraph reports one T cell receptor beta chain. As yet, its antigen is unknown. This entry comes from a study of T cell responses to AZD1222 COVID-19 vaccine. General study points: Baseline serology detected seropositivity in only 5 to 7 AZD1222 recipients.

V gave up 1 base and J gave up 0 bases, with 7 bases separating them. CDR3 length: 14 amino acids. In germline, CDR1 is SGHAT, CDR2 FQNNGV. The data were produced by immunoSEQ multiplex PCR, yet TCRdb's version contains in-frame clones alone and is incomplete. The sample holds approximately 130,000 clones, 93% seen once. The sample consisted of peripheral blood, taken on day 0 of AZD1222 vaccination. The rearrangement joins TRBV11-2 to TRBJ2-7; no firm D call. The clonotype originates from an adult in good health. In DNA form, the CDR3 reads TGTGCCAGCAGCTTAGGTGGTCGCTCCTACGAGCAGTACTTC. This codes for CASSLGGRSYEQYF.